Listed below are T cell receptor beta chains from one sample, sequenced in a study of cytomegalovirus exposure and HLA in healthy donors. Clones were sequenced by immunoSEQ multiplex PCR, and TCRdb holds only the in-frame ones, with some missing. The sample records about 130,000 clones, approximately 84% being singletons. Material for sequencing was PBMCs. These receptors originate from a boy younger than 10 in good health and CMV-seronegative. CDR3s include the opening cysteine and the closing phenylalanine or tryptophan. D genes are given only for firm matches. A row's size may be missing; if present it is once, few, many or a size class.

V gene	D gene	clone size	J gene	CDR3 DNA	CDR3 protein
TRBV11-2	NA	once	TRBJ1-1	TGTGCCAGCAGCATAACTTGGGGAGGGAACACTGAAGCTTTCTTT	CASSITWGGNTEAFF
TRBV9	NA	NA	TRBJ2-1	TGTGCCAGCAGCCCCCCAAACTACAATGAGCAGTTCTTC	CASSPPNYNEQFF
TRBV9	NA	once	TRBJ1-4	TGTGCCAGCAGCGTGGCGGGAGCCAATGAAAAACTGTTTTTT	CASSVAGANEKLFF
TRBV7-6	NA	NA	TRBJ2-3	TGTGCCAGCACCCTTCGTCCCCGGAGCTGGGCAGATACGCAGTATTTT	CASTLRPRSWADTQYF
TRBV27	NA	NA	TRBJ2-1	TGTGCCAGCAGTTTAATCGACTCCCTGAACGAGCAGTTCTTC	CASSLIDSLNEQFF
TRBV18	TRBD2	NA	TRBJ2-7	TGTGCCAGCTCACCCTCCTCTAGCGGGGGGGCGTACGAGCAGTACTTC	CASSPSSSGGAYEQYF
TRBV4-3	NA	NA	TRBJ1-6	TGCGCCAGCAGCCAAGTAAACTCCTATAATTCACCCCTCCACTTT	CASSQVNSYNSPLHF
TRBV6-1	TRBD1	NA	TRBJ1-5	TGTGCCAGCAGTGTTGGGACAGGAGGCAATCAGCCCCAGCATTTT	CASSVGTGGNQPQHF
TRBV6-5	NA	NA	TRBJ1-1	TGTGCCAGCACTTCCCTCGGGAGGAACACTGAAGCTTTCTTT	CASTSLGRNTEAFF
TRBV6-4	TRBD1	NA	TRBJ2-1	TGTGCCAGCAGGCCGGGACAGGGAATAAATGAGCAGTTCTTC	CASRPGQGINEQFF
TRBV29-1	TRBD2	NA	TRBJ2-2	TGCAGCGTTGCTGTAACTAGCGGGGAGGTCGGGGAGCTGTTTTTT	CSVAVTSGEVGELFF
TRBV5-1	TRBD2	NA	TRBJ2-1	TGCGCCAGCAGCTCCGGCGGGAGCTCCAATGAGCAGTTCTTC	CASSSGGSSNEQFF
TRBV6-6	NA	NA	TRBJ2-5	TGTGCCAGCAGTGACCGGGACACATACAAGGAGACCCAGTACTTC	CASSDRDTYKETQYF
TRBV4-1	TRBD1	NA	TRBJ1-1	TGCGCCAGCAGCCAGACCCGGGACAGGGGCCTTAGGCGCACTGAAGCTTTCTTT	CASSQTRDRGLRRTEAFF
TRBV29-1	TRBD1	NA	TRBJ2-2	TGCAGCGCTCTCGGTTCGGGGTCCTCCGGGACAGGAGTAAGGGAGCTGTTTTTT	CSALGSGSSGTGVRELFF
TRBV5-1	TRBD2	NA	TRBJ2-1	TGCGCCAGCAGCTTGGTTAGCGGGGGAGTCGATGAGCAGTTCTTC	CASSLVSGGVDEQFF
TRBV6-1	NA	NA	TRBJ2-7	TGTGCCAGCAGTGCGGACGGTGGGAGCTCCTACGAGCAGTACTTC	CASSADGGSSYEQYF
TRBV2	TRBD1	NA	TRBJ1-2	TGTGCCAGCAGTTATAGGAAACAGGGGATTGTCGCGGGCTACACCTTC	CASSYRKQGIVAGYTF
TRBV7-9	TRBD1	once	TRBJ1-4	TGTTCCAGCAGCTCCCCGCGGCAGGGGGCTAATGAAAAACTGTTTTTT	CSSSSPRQGANEKLFF
TRBV30	NA	NA	TRBJ2-1	TGTGCCTGGAGTGGTGGGAGCGGGTACAATGAGCAGTTCTTC	CAWSGGSGYNEQFF
TRBV5-1	TRBD1	NA	TRBJ1-4	TGCGCCAGCAGCGCATCCGGGACAGATAATGAAAAACTGTTTTTT	CASSASGTDNEKLFF
TRBV5-5	TRBD2	few	TRBJ2-3	TGTGCCAGCAGCTTGGGAGCTAGCGGGATGACAGATACGCAGTATTTT	CASSLGASGMTDTQYF
TRBV30	NA	NA	TRBJ1-1	TGTGCCTGGAGCGTACAGAGAGGGACTGAAGCTTTCTTT	CAWSVQRGTEAFF
TRBV7-9	NA	NA	TRBJ1-1	TGTGCCAGCAGCTTAGCGGGGAGGCAGGGGAACACTGAAGCTTTCTTT	CASSLAGRQGNTEAFF
TRBV6-1	NA	NA	TRBJ2-2	TGTGCCAGCAGTGATCCTAGTACGGACACCGGGGAGCTGTTTTTT	CASSDPSTDTGELFF
TRBV4-3	NA	NA	TRBJ2-6	TGCGCCAGCAGCCAAGAAACGGGCTCTGGGGCCAACGTCCTGACTTTC	CASSQETGSGANVLTF
TRBV6-5	NA	NA	TRBJ1-1	TGTGCCAGCAGTTACGAAGGGGGGGGCTGGAACACTGAAGCTTTCTTT	CASSYEGGGWNTEAFF
TRBV7-8	TRBD2	NA	TRBJ2-5	TGTGCCAGCAGCGGGCCGGCTAGCGGGGGTTTTGAAGAGACCCAGTACTTC	CASSGPASGGFEETQYF
TRBV7-9	NA	once	TRBJ2-5	TGTGCCAGCAGCGGCCGGGGGGCCGGGGAGACCCAGTACTTC	CASSGRGAGETQYF
TRBV9	TRBD2	NA	TRBJ2-2	TGTGCCAGCAGCGTAGCCCCCCCGGGACTAGCGGGACTGCGGGGAACCGGGGAGCTGTTTTTT	CASSVAPPGLAGLRGTGELFF
TRBV27	NA	NA	TRBJ2-6	TGTGCCAGCAGTTCAATCGTAGTCTCTGGGGCCAACGTCCTGACTTTC	CASSSIVVSGANVLTF
TRBV21-1	NA	NA	TRBJ2-3	TGTGCCAGCGGAGCGCGGACGCAGTATTTT	CASGARTQYF
TRBV6-1	NA	few	TRBJ2-3	TGTGCCAGCAGTGAAGCACTTCAAGGGAGTACGCAGTATTTT	CASSEALQGSTQYF
TRBV7-3	TRBD1	NA	TRBJ2-1	TGTGCCAGCAGCTTGACAGGGGGCAACAATGAGCAGTTCTTC	CASSLTGGNNEQFF
TRBV9	NA	NA	TRBJ2-1	TGTGCCAGCAGCGTAGAGATCCAGCCAGGGTACAATGAGCAGTTCTTC	CASSVEIQPGYNEQFF
TRBV5-1	NA	once	TRBJ2-7	TGCGCCAGCAGCCCGGGGGACAGCTACTACGAGCAGTACTTC	CASSPGDSYYEQYF
TRBV6-5	NA	NA	TRBJ1-6	TGTGCCAGCAGTTACGATGGGGCCCTGTATAATTCACCCCTCCACTTT	CASSYDGALYNSPLHF
TRBV6-5	TRBD1	once	TRBJ1-1	TGTGCCAGCACCCGGACAGGGGGCAAGGGGACTGAAGCTTTCTTT	CASTRTGGKGTEAFF
TRBV5-1	NA	few	TRBJ2-3	TGCGCCAGCAGCTTGGAGGCTAGGTTTGCAGATACGCAGTATTTT	CASSLEARFADTQYF
TRBV7-6	TRBD1	NA	TRBJ1-4	TGTGCCAGCAGCTGGGACAGAATTAATGAAAAACTGTTTTTT	CASSWDRINEKLFF
TRBV19	NA	NA	TRBJ2-5	TGTGCCAGTAGTCTCCGACAGGTTTCTTTAGAGACCCAGTACTTC	CASSLRQVSLETQYF
TRBV30	NA	NA	TRBJ1-1	TGTGCCTGGACGACAGGGAACACTGAAGCTTTCTTT	CAWTTGNTEAFF
TRBV28	NA	few	TRBJ2-3	TGTGCCAGCAGTCCCATCGTCGTACAGGTTTCTAGCACAGATACGCAGTATTTT	CASSPIVVQVSSTDTQYF
TRBV9	TRBD1	few	TRBJ2-2	TGTGCCAGCAGCTCCAGGGGGTTAAACACCGGGGAGCTGTTTTTT	CASSSRGLNTGELFF
TRBV19	TRBD1	once	TRBJ1-1	TGTGCCAGTAGTATTAACGACAGGGGGAACACTGAAGCTTTCTTT	CASSINDRGNTEAFF
TRBV27	TRBD1	NA	TRBJ2-7	TGTGCCAGCAGTAACCGGGACAGAGCCTACGAGCAGTACTTC	CASSNRDRAYEQYF
TRBV6-1	NA	NA	TRBJ1-1	TGTGCCAGCAGTGCAAGGGGAAACACTGAAGCTTTCTTT	CASSARGNTEAFF
TRBV19	TRBD1	few	TRBJ1-1	TGTGCCAGTAGCCGGGACAGGGGAAACACTGAAGCTTTCTTT	CASSRDRGNTEAFF
TRBV11-2	NA	NA	TRBJ2-1	TGTGCCAGCAGCTTGAGCTCCTACAATGAGCAGTTCTTC	CASSLSSYNEQFF
TRBV7-8	TRBD1	NA	TRBJ1-2	TGTGCCAGCAGCTTAGCTGCAGGGGGGAAGGCTGGCTACACCTTC	CASSLAAGGKAGYTF
TRBV7-3	NA	NA	TRBJ2-3	TGTGCCAGCAGCTCCCACCGCGACTCGTATACGCAGTATTTT	CASSSHRDSYTQYF